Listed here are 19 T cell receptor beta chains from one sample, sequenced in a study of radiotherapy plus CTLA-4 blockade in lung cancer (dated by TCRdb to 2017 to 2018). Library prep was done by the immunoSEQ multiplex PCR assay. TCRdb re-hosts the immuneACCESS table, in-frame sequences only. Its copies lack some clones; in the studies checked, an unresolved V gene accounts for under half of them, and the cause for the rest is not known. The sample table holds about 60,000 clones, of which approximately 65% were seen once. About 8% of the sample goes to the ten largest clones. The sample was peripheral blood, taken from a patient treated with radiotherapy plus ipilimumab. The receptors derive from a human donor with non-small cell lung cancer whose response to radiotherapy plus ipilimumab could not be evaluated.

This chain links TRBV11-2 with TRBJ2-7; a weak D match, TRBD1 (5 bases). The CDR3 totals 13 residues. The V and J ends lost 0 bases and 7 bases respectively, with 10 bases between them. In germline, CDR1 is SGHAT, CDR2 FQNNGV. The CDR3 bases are TGTGCCAGCAGCTTAGAAGGGGCAGGGGAGCAGTACTTC. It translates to CASSLEGAGEQYF. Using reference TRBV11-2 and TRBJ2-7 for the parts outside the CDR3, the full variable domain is EAGVAQSPRYKIIEKRQSVAFWCNPISGHATLYWYQQILGQGPKLLIQFQNNGVVDDSQLPKDRFSAERLKGVDSTLKIQPAKLEDSAVYLCASSLEGAGEQYFGPGTRLTVT.

The DNA for the CDR3 is TGTGCCAGCAGTTTATGGGGGAGACTACTAGCGGGGGGGCCATCGCCCACAGATACGCAGTATTTT. Translation: CASSLWGRLLAGGPSPTDTQYF. The chain is built from TRBV28 and TRBJ2-3; 13 positions match TRBD2. CDR3 length: 22 amino acids. Trimming at V came to 0 bases and at J to 2 bases, leaving 17 bases not matched to a gene. The V gene's germline CDR1 is MDHEN and CDR2 SYDVKM.

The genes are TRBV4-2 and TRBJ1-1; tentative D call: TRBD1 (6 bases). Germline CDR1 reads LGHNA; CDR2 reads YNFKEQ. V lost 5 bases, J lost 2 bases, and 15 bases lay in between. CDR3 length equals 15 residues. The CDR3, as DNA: TGTGCCAGCAGCGCGTCGGCGGGGGGCAACACTGAAGCTTTCTTT. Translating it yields CASSASAGGNTEAFF.

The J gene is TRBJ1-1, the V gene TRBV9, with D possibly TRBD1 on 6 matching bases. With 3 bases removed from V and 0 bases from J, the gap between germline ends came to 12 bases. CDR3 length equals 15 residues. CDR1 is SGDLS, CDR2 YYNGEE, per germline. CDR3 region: CASSEGQQMNTEAFF. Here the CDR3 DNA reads TGTGCCAGCAGCGAAGGACAGCAGATGAACACTGAAGCTTTCTTT.

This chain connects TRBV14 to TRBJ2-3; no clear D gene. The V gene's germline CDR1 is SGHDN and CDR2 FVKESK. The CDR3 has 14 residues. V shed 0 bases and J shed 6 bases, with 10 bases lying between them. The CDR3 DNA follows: TGTGCCAGCAGCCAAGACCGAACTCGGGATACGCAGTATTTT. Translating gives CASSQDRTRDTQYF.

The CDR3 DNA reads TGTGCCAGCAGGCCGCCGGATGGCGGTAGCTCCTACGAGCAGTACTTC. This translates into CASRPPDGGSSYEQYF. The chain uses TRBV7-9 and TRBJ2-7; D uncertain. The germline V gene has CDR1 SEHNR and CDR2 FQNEAQ (reference sequence). V was trimmed by 6 bases and J by 0 bases, leaving 18 bases between them. There are 16 residues in the CDR3.

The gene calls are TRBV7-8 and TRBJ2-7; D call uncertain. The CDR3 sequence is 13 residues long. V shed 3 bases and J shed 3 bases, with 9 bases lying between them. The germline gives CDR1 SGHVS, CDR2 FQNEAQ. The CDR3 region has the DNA TGTGCCAGCAGCTTGTCCAGAATCTACGAGCAGTACTTC. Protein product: CASSLSRIYEQYF.

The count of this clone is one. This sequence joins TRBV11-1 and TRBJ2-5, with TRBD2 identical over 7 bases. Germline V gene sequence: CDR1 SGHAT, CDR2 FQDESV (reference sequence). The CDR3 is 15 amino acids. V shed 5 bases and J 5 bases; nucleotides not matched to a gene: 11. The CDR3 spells CASSHLYGGKETQYF. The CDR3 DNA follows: TGTGCCAGCAGCCATTTATACGGGGGGAAGGAGACCCAGTACTTC.

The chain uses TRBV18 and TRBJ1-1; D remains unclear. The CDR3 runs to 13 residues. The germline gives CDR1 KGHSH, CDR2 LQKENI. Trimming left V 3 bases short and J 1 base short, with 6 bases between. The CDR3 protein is CASSPNRNTEAFF. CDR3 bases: TGTGCCAGCTCACCGAACAGGAACACTGAAGCTTTCTTT.

The CDR3 DNA sequence: TGTGCCAGCAGCACAACACCGACAGGGGACGGCGGGGAGCTGTTTTTT. It is translated as CASSTTPTGDGGELFF. The V and J genes are TRBV5-6 and TRBJ2-2, with 8 bases identical to TRBD1. CDR3 length equals 16 residues. Germline V CDR1 and CDR2: SGHDT, YYEEEE. Trimming took 4 bases from V and 7 from J; bases not matched to a gene: 12.

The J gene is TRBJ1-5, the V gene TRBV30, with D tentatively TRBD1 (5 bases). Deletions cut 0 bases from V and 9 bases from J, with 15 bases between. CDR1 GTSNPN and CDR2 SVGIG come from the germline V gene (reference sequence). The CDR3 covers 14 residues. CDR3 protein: CAWSVEQGAWPQHF. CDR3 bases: TGTGCCTGGAGTGTCGAGCAGGGTGCATGGCCCCAGCATTTT.

The CDR3 loop reads CASSEMGQGEKLFF. CDR3 sequence (DNA): TGTGCCAGCAGTGAAATGGGACAGGGGGAAAAACTGTTTTTT. This chain links TRBV6-1 with TRBJ1-4, with 10 positions matching TRBD1. V was pared by 2 bases and J by 8 bases, with 2 bases of the junction left unmatched. Germline loops: CDR1 MNHNS, CDR2 SASEGT. This CDR3 contains 14 residues.

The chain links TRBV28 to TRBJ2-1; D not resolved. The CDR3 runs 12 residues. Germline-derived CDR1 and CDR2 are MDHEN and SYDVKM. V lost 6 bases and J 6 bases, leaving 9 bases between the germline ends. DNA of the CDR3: TGTGCCAGCAGCGCGAGTAGCAATGAGCAGTTCTTC. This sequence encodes CASSASSNEQFF.

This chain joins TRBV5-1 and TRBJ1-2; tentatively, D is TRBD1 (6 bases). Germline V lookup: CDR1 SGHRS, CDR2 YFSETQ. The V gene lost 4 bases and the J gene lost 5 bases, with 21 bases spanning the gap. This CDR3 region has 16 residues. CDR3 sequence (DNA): TGCGCCAGCAGCCAACCTGCGCAAGGGGGAGAGTATGGCTACACCTTC. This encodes CASSQPAQGGEYGYTF.

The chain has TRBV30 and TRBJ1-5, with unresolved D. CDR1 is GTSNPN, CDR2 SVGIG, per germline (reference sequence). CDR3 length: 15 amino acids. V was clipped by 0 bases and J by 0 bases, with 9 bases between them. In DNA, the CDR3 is TGTGCCTGGAGTGTACCCGGGTATAGCAATCAGCCCCAGCATTTT. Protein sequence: CAWSVPGYSNQPQHF.

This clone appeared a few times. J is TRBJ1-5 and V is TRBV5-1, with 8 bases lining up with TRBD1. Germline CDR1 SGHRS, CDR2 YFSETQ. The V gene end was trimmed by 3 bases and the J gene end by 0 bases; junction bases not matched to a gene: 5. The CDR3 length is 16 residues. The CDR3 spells CASSYAGGFSNQPQHF. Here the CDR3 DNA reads TGCGCCAGCAGCTACGCAGGGGGCTTTAGCAATCAGCCCCAGCATTTT.

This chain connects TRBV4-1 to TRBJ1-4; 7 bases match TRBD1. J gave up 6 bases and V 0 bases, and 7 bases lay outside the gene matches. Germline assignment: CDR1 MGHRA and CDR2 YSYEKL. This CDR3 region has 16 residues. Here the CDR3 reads CASSQDGGTVDEKLFF. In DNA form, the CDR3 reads TGCGCCAGCAGCCAAGATGGGGGGACAGTAGATGAAAAACTGTTTTTT.

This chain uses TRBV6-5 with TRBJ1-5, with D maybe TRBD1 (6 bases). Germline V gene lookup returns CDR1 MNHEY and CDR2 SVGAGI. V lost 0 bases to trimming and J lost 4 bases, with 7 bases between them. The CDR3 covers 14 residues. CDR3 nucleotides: TGTGCCAGCAGTTACTCCCAGGGGAATCAGCCCCAGCATTTT. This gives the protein CASSYSQGNQPQHF.

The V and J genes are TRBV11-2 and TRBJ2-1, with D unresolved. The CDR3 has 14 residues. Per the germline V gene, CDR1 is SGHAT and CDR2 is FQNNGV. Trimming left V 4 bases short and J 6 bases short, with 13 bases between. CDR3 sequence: CASSSPGPSNEQFF. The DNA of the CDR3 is TGTGCCAGCAGCTCGCCTGGGCCGAGCAATGAGCAGTTCTTC. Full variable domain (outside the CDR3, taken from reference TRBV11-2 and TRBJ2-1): EAGVAQSPRYKIIEKRQSVAFWCNPISGHATLYWYQQILGQGPKLLIQFQNNGVVDDSQLPKDRFSAERLKGVDSTLKIQPAKLEDSAVYLCASSSPGPSNEQFFGPGTRLTVL.